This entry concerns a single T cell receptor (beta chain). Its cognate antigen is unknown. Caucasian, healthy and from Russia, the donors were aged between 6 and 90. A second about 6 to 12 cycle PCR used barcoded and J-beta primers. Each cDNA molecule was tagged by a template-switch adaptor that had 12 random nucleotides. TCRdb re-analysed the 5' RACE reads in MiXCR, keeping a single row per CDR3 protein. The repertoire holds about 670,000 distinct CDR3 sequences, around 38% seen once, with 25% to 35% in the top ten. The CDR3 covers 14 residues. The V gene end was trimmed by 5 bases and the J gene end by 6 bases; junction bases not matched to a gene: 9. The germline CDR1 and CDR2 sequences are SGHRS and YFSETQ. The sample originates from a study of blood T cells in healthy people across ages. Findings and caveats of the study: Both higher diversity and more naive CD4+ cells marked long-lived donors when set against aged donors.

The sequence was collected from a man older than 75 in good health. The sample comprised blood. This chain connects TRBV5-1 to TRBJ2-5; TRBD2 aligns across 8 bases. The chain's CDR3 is CASSRREGLQTQYF. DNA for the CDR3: TGCGCCAGCAGTCGACGGGAGGGCCTGCAGACCCAGTACTTC.